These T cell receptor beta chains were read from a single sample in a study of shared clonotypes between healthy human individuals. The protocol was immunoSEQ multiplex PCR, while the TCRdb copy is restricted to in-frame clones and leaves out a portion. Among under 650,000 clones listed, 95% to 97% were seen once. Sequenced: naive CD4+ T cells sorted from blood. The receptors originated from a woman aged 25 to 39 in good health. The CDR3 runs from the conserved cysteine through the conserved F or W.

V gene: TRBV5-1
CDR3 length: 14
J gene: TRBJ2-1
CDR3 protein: CASSLPQIYNEQFF

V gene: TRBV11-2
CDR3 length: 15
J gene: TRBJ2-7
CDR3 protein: CASSQDRKPNYEQYF

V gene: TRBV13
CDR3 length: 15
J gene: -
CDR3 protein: CASSLGGGRLYEQYF

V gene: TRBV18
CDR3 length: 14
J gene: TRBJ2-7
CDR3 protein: CASSPRDRPYEQYF

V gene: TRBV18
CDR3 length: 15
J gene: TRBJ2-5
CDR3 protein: CASSLRTGFQETQYF

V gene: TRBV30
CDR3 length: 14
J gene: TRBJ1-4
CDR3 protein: CAWTHGLTNEKLFF

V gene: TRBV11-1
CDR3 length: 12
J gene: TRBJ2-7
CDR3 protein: CASSSQPSEQYF

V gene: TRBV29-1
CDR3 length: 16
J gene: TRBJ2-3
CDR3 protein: CSVAQLLAESTDTQYF

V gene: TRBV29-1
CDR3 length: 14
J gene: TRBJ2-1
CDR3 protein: CSVGGLAGYNEQFF

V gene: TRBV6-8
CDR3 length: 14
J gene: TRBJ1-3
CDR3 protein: CASSRGVRRNTIYF

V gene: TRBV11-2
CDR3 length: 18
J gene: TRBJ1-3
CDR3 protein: CASSLRGVVPSSGNTIYF

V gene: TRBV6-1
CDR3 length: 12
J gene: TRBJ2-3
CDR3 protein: CASTGRTDTQYF

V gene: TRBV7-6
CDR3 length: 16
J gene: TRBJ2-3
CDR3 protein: CASSLAQGMGTDTQYF

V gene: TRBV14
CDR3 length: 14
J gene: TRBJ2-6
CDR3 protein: CASSQDRGANVLTF

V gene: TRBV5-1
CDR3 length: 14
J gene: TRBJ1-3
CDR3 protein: CASSPGLLGNTIYF

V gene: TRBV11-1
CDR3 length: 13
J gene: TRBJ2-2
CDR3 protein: CASSLFSAGELFF

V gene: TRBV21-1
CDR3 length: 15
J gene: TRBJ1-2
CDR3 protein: CASSKAGVPNYGYTF

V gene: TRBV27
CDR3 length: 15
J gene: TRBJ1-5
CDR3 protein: CASSLLGTGHQPQHF

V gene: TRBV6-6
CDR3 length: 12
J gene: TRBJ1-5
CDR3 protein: CASSYGNQPQHF

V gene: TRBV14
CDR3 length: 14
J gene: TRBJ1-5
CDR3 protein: CASWDRGPNQPQHF

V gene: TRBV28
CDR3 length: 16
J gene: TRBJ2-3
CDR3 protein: CASSRALAGVSDTQYF

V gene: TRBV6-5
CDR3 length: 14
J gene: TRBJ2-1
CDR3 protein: CASSLSGSGNEQFF